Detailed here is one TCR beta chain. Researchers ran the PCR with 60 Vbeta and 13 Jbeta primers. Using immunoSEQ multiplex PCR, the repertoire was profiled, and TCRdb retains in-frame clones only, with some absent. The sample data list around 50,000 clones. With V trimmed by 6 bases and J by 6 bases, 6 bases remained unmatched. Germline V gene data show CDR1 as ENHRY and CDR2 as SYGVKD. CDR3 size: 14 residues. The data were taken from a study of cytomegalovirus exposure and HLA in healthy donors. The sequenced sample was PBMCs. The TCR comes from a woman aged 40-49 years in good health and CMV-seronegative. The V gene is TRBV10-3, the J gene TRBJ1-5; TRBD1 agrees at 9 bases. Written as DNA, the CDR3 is TGTGCCATCAGCGGACAGGGGAGGAGTCAGCCCCAGCATTTT. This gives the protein CAISGQGRSQPQHF.